The clone carrying this T cell receptor (beta chain) was seen repeatedly, ten times or more. Hyperthyroidism was newly diagnosed in patients aged 18 to 65 (duration under 2 months). Any patient presenting with uncontrolled infection, other autoimmune disease, pregnancy or lactation was left out. A roughly 10 ml volume of fresh peripheral blood provided the PBMCs. The V gene end was trimmed by 6 bases and the J gene end by 8 bases; junction bases not matched to a gene: 8. This CDR3 has 12 residues. Germline V lookup: CDR1 SQVTM, CDR2 ANQGSEA. This sample was included in a study of T cells in Graves' hyperthyroidism and ophthalmopathy. Researchers amplified the TCR beta CDR3 regions from RNA transcripts. The HTBI primer set was used in a first-round RT-PCR of the TCR CDR3. MiXCR, applied by TCRdb to the multiplex PCR reads, yields one record per CDR3 protein. This table holds roughly 800,000 distinct CDR3 sequences, 38% found once.

The chain links TRBV29-1 to TRBJ1-2; 8 bases map to TRBD1. The source material was blood. The receptor's source is a man younger than 35 with Graves' hyperthyroidism. The CDR3 DNA sequence: TGCAGCGTCTCCGGACAGGGTGGAGGCTACACCTTC. This gives the protein CSVSGQGGGYTF.